The clone carrying this T cell receptor (beta chain) was observed a few times. The PCR contained 60 Vbeta and 13 Jbeta primers. The assay was immunoSEQ multiplex PCR, and TCRdb's table has in-frame clones only and misses some. The table lists about 120,000 clones, 80% of them singletons, with about 8.9% in the top ten. The sample is drawn from a study of cytomegalovirus exposure and HLA in healthy donors. About the study: Of all 370 or so donors who were genotyped, under 90% belonged to the Caucasian-associated ancestry cluster.

Per germline, CDR1 LNHNV and CDR2 YYDKDF (reference sequence). Trimming took 7 bases from V and 2 from J, leaving 14 bases between them. The CDR3 consists of 14 residues. The TCR comes from a young man in good health and CMV-seropositive. Material: PBMCs. V gene TRBV15 combines with J gene TRBJ2-5; possibly TRBD2 for D (5 bases). The CDR3 is CATMGGYIQETQYF. The CDR3 bases are TGTGCCACCATGGGCGGGTATATACAAGAGACCCAGTACTTC.